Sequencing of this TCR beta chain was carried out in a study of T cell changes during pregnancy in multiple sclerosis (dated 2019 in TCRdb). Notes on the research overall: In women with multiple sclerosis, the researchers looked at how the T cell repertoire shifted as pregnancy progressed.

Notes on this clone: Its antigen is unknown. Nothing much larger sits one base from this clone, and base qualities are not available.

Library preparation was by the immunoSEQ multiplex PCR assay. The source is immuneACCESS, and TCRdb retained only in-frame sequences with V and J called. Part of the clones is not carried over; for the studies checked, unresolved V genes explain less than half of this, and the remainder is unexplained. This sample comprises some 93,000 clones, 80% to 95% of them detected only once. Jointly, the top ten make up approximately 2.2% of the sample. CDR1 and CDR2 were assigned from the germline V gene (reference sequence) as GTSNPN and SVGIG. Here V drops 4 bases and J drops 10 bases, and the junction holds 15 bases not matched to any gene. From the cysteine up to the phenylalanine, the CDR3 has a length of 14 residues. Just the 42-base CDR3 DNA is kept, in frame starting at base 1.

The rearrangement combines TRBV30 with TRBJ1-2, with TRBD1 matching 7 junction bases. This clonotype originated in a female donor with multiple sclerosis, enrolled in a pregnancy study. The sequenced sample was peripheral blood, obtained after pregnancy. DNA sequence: TGTGCCTGGACCAAAATCAAACAGGGGCTCCACTACACCTTC. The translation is CAWTKIKQGLHYTF.